This TCR beta chain derives from a study of blood T cell repertoires in COVID-19 (dated by TCRdb to about 2020). Regarding the study in general: Samples from collaborators originated in the United States, Italy and Spain and spanned both the acute and convalescent phases of COVID-19. The prospective study material was composed of cDNA or gDNA derived from T cells, B-cell-depleted T cells, or PBMCs. The dataset comprised deeply sampled blood TCRbeta repertoires from subjects exposed to, actively infected with, or recovered from COVID-19. A freely available public database, intended as a resource for researchers studying the immune response to SARS-CoV-2, is where the repertoires were released. Samples were obtained from the ongoing ImmuneRACE study (first 160 participants) and from some 1,300 subjects provided by 6 global collaborators. A de-identified subject ID, COVID-19 status, age in years and sex were almost always included in the sample metadata. Where available, HLA class I and class II types were taken from metadata supplied by the sample provider and were not determined by assay-based typing. General conclusions and limits of the study: Clinical and demographic metadata were provided uncurated, with the amount varying by source and participant.

Collaborating institutions collected whole blood in K2EDTA tubes following their own protocols. For TCRbeta analysis, collaborators shipped samples in one of three forms: frozen whole blood, isolated PBMCs, or DNA extracted from either of those sample types. Of note for this clone: What this receptor recognizes is not known. No base quality values were provided; no much bigger clone lies one nucleotide off.

TCRbeta CDR3 regions were amplified from genomic DNA by means of the immunoSEQ Assay, a bias-controlled multiplex PCR. Under the source paper's analysis protocol: Within the assay, amplification of reference gene primers was used to estimate how many nucleated cells each sample contained. Sequence reads were collapsed and filtered to measure the absolute abundance of every unique TCRbeta CDR3 rearrangement. Productive Simpson clonality was computed per sample as the square root of Simpson's diversity index over productive rearrangements. What TCRdb holds here is the immuneACCESS table cut down to in-frame rearrangements. Part of the clones is not present; checked against another copy, under half of the missing clones reflect an unresolved V gene, and the others are unexplained. D and trimming were read from the DNA, whereas the V and J calls and clone size are those reported in that table. The sample data list approximately 230,000 clones, and roughly 82% of these were observed just once. The biggest ten clones account for 4.9% of the sample.

The germline V gene (reference sequence) specifies GTSNPN as CDR1 and SVGIG as CDR2. The junction shows trimming of 6 bases on V and 2 bases on J, and the gene matches do not reach 4 bases of it. From its cysteine to its phenylalanine, the CDR3 spans 13 amino acids. Just CDR3 DNA is preserved here, 39 bases in frame from base 1. The receptor's source is a woman older than 75 with active or convalescent COVID-19. The sequenced sample consisted of peripheral blood. The rearranged chain carries TRBV30 and TRBJ2-7, and TRBD1 matches 10 of the central bases. The base sequence is TGTGCCTGTGCCGGGACAGGGGCCTACGAGCAGTACTTC. This encodes CACAGTGAYEQYF.